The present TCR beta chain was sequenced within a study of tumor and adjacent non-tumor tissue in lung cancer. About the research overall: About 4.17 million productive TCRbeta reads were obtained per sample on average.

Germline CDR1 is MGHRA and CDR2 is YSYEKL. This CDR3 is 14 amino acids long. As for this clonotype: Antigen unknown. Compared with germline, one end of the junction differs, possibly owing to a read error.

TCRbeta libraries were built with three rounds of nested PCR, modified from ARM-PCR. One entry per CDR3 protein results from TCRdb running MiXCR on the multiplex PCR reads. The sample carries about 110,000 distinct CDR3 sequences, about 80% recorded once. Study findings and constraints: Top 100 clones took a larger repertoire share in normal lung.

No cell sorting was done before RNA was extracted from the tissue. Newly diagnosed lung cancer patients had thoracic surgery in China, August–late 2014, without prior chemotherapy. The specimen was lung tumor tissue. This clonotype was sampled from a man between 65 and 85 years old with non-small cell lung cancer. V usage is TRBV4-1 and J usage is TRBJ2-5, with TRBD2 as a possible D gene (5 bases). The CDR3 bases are TGTGCCAGCAGGCAACGGTGGGAGCAAGAGACCCAGTACTTC. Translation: CASRQRWEQETQYF.